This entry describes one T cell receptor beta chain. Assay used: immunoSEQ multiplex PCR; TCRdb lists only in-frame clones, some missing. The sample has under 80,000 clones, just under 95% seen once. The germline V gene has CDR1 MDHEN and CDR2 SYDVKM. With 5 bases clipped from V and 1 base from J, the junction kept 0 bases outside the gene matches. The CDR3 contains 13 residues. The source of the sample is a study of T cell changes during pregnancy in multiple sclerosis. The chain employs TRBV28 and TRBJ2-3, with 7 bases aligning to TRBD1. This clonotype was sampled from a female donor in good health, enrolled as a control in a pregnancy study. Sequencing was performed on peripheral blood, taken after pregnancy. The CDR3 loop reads CASSQGGTDTQYF. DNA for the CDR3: TGTGCCAGCAGTCAGGGGGGCACAGATACGCAGTATTTT.